This TCR beta chain was captured by sequencing in a study of blood T cell repertoires in COVID-19. About the study: In each case, the material was cDNA or gDNA derived from T cells, B-cell-depleted T cells, or PBMCs.

Clones were sequenced by immunoSEQ multiplex PCR, and TCRdb holds only the in-frame ones, with some missing. The data contain about 45,000 clones, roughly 80% of them singletons. This CDR3 has 14 amino acids. The germline CDR1 and CDR2 sequences are KGHDR and SFDVKD. J gave up 14 bases and V 1 base, and 10 bases lay outside the gene matches. This chain joins TRBV24-1 and TRBJ2-1, with 7 nucleotides matching TRBD2. The sequenced sample was peripheral blood. The TCR was taken from a human donor in a cohort sampled during active COVID-19. CDR3 bases: TGTGCCACCAGTGATTTAACTAGCGACTCTGGGGAGTTCTTC. Residues: CATSDLTSDSGEFF.